This paragraph reports one TCR beta chain. This sample was taken from a study of shared clonotypes between healthy human individuals. Using ten immunoSEQ deep assay plates, investigators sequenced unsorted PBMC DNA. The data were produced by immunoSEQ multiplex PCR, yet TCRdb's version contains in-frame clones alone and is incomplete. The sample yields 400,000 to 500,000 clones, about three quarters seen once. Sequenced sample: PBMCs. This clonotype originated in a woman in her 40s in good health. Some clones in this sample may be carry-over from other donors' samples.

DNA of the CDR3: TGTGCCAGCAGTGCCCTGGGACAGCTCACCGGGGAGCTGTTTTTT. The encoded protein is CASSALGQLTGELFF. The chain uses TRBV2 and TRBJ2-2; 7 bases match TRBD1. The V gene end was trimmed by 4 bases and the J gene end by 4 bases; junction bases not matched to a gene: 6. This CDR3 comprises 15 residues. Germline lookup yields CDR1 SNHLY and CDR2 FYNNEI.